The rows below give T cell receptor beta chains drawn from one sample of a study of blood T cells in healthy people across ages. Via MiXCR, TCRdb re-called the 5' RACE reads, giving one row per CDR3 protein. This sample has around 820,000 distinct CDR3 sequences, with 20% to 25% found just once. Separately, the same data were catalogued under a study of T cells of mothers and their children.

Material for sequencing was blood. All receptors derive from a boy younger than 18 in good health. Each CDR3 is given with its conserved first and last residue. D genes are given only for firm matches. Rows give clone size only sometimes, using once, few, many, or a class for an expanded clone.

d_call,j_call,v_call,clone_size,cdr3_length,cdr3_nt,cdr3_aa
.,TRBJ1-5,TRBV28,.,15,TGTGCCAGCAGTTTGCTCAGGGCTAGCAATCAGCCCCAGCATTTT,CASSLLRASNQPQHF
TRBD2,TRBJ2-2,TRBV15,.,14,TGTGCCACCAGCAGTCCCGGGAGGGCCGGGGAGCTGTTTTTT,CATSSPGRAGELFF
.,TRBJ1-1,TRBV7-2,.,16,TGTGCCAGCAGCAGCGGGTCTGGGGGTATGAACACTGAAGCTTTCTTT,CASSSGSGGMNTEAFF
.,TRBJ2-5,TRBV7-9,few,16,TGTGCCAGCAGCGTCCGGGGTCCATCCTACCAAGAGACCCAGTACTTC,CASSVRGPSYQETQYF
.,TRBJ1-2,TRBV12-3/TRBV12-4,.,14,TGTGCCAGCAGTTTTGCGGGGGTTACTTATGGCTACACCTTC,CASSFAGVTYGYTF
.,TRBJ2-1,TRBV28,few,15,TGTGCCAGCAGTTATCGGGTATCCTCCTACAATGAGCAGTTCTTC,CASSYRVSSYNEQFF
TRBD1,TRBJ2-7,TRBV11-2,many,14,TGTGCCAGCAGCTTAGCCAGGGGGATCGACGAGCAGTACTTC,CASSLARGIDEQYF
.,TRBJ2-2,TRBV29-1,few,12,TGCAGCGTTGAGGGGCCGGGACTTGAGCTGTTTTTT,CSVEGPGLELFF
TRBD1,TRBJ2-1,TRBV29-1,.,15,TGCAGCGTTACCCACGGGACAGGGTTTATAGGTGAGCAGTTCTTC,CSVTHGTGFIGEQFF
.,TRBJ2-3,TRBV4-3,.,16,TGCGCCAGCAGCCAAGATCCAGGAGCAATCACAGATACGCAGTATTTT,CASSQDPGAITDTQYF
TRBD2,TRBJ2-1,TRBV6-2/TRBV6-3,few,14,TGTGCCAGCAGTCACGGGGGGGAGGTCAATGAGCAGTTCTTC,CASSHGGEVNEQFF
.,TRBJ1-5,TRBV7-8,.,17,TGTGCCAGCAGCCGCCGAGAGTCTGTAAATAGCAATCAGCCCCAGCATTTT,CASSRRESVNSNQPQHF
.,TRBJ1-4,TRBV27,.,15,TGTGCCACCAAACCGTGTGCTCGGTCGAGTGAAAAACTGTTTTTT,CATKPCARSSEKLFF
TRBD1,TRBJ2-6,TRBV7-9,few,16,TGTGCCAGCAGCGCACAGGGGTGGGTAGGGGCCAACGTCCTGACTTTC,CASSAQGWVGANVLTF
.,TRBJ2-1,TRBV3-1,few,15,TGTGCCAGCAGCAACCAGGGGGTCGGGGGGAATGAGCAGTTCTTC,CASSNQGVGGNEQFF
.,TRBJ1-1,TRBV5-1,.,15,TGCGCCAGCAGCTTGCTTGGGTTGGGGTCTATTGGAGCTTTCTTT,CASSLLGLGSIGAFF
.,TRBJ2-7,TRBV7-3,.,15,TGTGCCAGCAGTTTCGGTCCAGAGAGCTCCTACGAGCAGTACTTC,CASSFGPESSYEQYF
.,TRBJ1-2,TRBV6-2/TRBV6-3,few,13,TGTGCCAGCACTCCGACAGCAAACTATGGCTACACCTTC,CASTPTANYGYTF
.,TRBJ2-5,TRBV21-1,few,15,TGTGCCAGCAGCAAACCGGAGGGGCGGGGAGAGACCCAGTACTTC,CASSKPEGRGETQYF
.,TRBJ1-2,TRBV29-1,.,15,TGCAGCGTTGTCCCCACAGACGCCTCTAACTATGGCTACACCTTC,CSVVPTDASNYGYTF
.,TRBJ2-1,TRBV29-1,few,15,TGCAGCGTTGAGGGGCGAGTAGAGTCCTACAATGAGCAGTTCTTC,CSVEGRVESYNEQFF
.,TRBJ2-7,TRBV7-9,few,14,TGTGCCAGCAGCACCACGGTGGAGTCCTACGAGCAGTACTTC,CASSTTVESYEQYF
TRBD1,TRBJ1-4,TRBV20-1,few,14,TGCAGTGCTAGGAGGGACAGGCTTAATGAAAAACTGTTTTTT,CSARRDRLNEKLFF
TRBD1,TRBJ2-3,TRBV28,.,16,TGTGCCAGCAACCGCCCCGGGACAGTCGCATCAGATACGCAGTATTTT,CASNRPGTVASDTQYF
.,TRBJ2-7,TRBV9,.,13,TGTGCCAGCAGCGTAGCTTTGGTAACCGAGCAGTACTTC,CASSVALVTEQYF
TRBD1,TRBJ2-1,TRBV24-1,.,18,TGTGCCACCAGTGAACATACCACAGGGGGTGATTGGAAGGATGAGCAGTTCTTC,CATSEHTTGGDWKDEQFF
TRBD1,TRBJ2-7,TRBV15,.,15,TGTGCCACCAGCAGCCGGGACAGGGGTGCCTACGAGCAGTACTTC,CATSSRDRGAYEQYF
.,TRBJ2-1,TRBV4-3,.,14,TGCGCCAGCAGCTCAGAGGTGGTGAACAATGAGCAGTTCTTC,CASSSEVVNNEQFF
TRBD2,TRBJ2-1,TRBV4-3,few,15,TGCGCCAGCAGCCACCCACTAGCGTCCAACAATGAGCAGTTCTTC,CASSHPLASNNEQFF
TRBD2,TRBJ2-5,TRBV7-2,few,15,TGTGCCAGCAGCTTTAGCGGGCTCCTACAAGAGACCCAGTACTTC,CASSFSGLLQETQYF
TRBD1,TRBJ2-1,TRBV7-2,few,14,TGTGCCAGCGGGAACAGGGGCTCCTACAATGAGCAGTTCTTC,CASGNRGSYNEQFF
.,TRBJ2-7,TRBV3-1,few,13,TGTGCCAGCAAATCTACAGCCTCCTACGAGCAGTACTTC,CASKSTASYEQYF
.,TRBJ2-2,TRBV5-1,.,14,TGCGCCAGCAGCTTAGGAGTGGACACCGGGGAGCTGTTTTTT,CASSLGVDTGELFF
.,TRBJ1-3,TRBV28,few,13,TGTGCCAGCAGTAAACCGTCTGGAAACACCATATATTTT,CASSKPSGNTIYF
.,TRBJ1-1,TRBV6-2/TRBV6-3,few,12,TGTGCCAGCAGTTACAAAGCGTCTGAAGTTTTCTTT,CASSYKASEVFF
TRBD2,TRBJ2-7,TRBV6-2/TRBV6-3,few,14,TGTGCCAGCAGTTATCTTACTAGCGGGATCGAGCAGTACTTC,CASSYLTSGIEQYF
TRBD2,TRBJ2-7,TRBV28,.,12,TGTGCCAGCAGAGCGGGAGGCCACGAGCAGTACTTC,CASRAGGHEQYF
.,TRBJ1-3,TRBV4-3,.,16,TGCGCCAGCAGCCAAGATTGGGGGGCCTCTGGAAACACCATATATTTT,CASSQDWGASGNTIYF
.,TRBJ2-5,TRBV2,.,14,TGTGCCACCAGGGGGGCGTCCTACCAAGAGACCCAGTACTTC,CATRGASYQETQYF
TRBD1,TRBJ2-1,TRBV7-9,.,16,TGTGCCAGCAGCCCAAGGGGGACAGGGGGCCTCAATGAGCAGTTCTTC,CASSPRGTGGLNEQFF
.,TRBJ2-3,TRBV9,.,14,TGTGCCAGCAGCCCGCGAAGGACCCAAGATACGCAGTATTTT,CASSPRRTQDTQYF
TRBD1,TRBJ2-7,TRBV3-1,few,13,TGTGCCAGCAGCCGGGGGACAGGGAACGAGCAGTACTTC,CASSRGTGNEQYF
.,TRBJ2-5,TRBV12-3/TRBV12-4,few,15,TGTGCCAGCTCCCCCCCGGGGGCCTCCCAAGAGACCCAGTACTTC,CASSPPGASQETQYF